These T cell receptor beta chains were read from a single sample in a study of blood T cell repertoires in COVID-19. TCRdb's copy holds only in-frame clones and misses some; the assay was immunoSEQ multiplex PCR. The table lists about 78,000 clones, 90% of them singletons. Input material: peripheral blood. The receptors come from a woman older than 75 with acute or convalescent COVID-19. The CDR3 runs from the conserved cysteine through the conserved F or W. The D gene is left open where the match is weak. Rows may omit the clone size; those that give it use once, few, many or a size class.

d_call: TRBD1
v_call: TRBV11-2
clone_size: NA
j_call: TRBJ1-2
cdr3_nt: TGTGCCAGCAGCCTGACAGGGGGCTGGGGCTACACCTTC
cdr3_aa: CASSLTGGWGYTF

d_call: NA
v_call: TRBV18
clone_size: NA
j_call: TRBJ1-1
cdr3_nt: TGTGCCAGCTCCTCCCCTAGATCAGGGTTGGCGAACACTGAAGCTTTCTTT
cdr3_aa: CASSSPRSGLANTEAFF

d_call: TRBD1
v_call: TRBV18
clone_size: NA
j_call: TRBJ2-5
cdr3_nt: TGTGCCAGCTCGACAGGACAGGTAGAGACCCAGTACTTC
cdr3_aa: CASSTGQVETQYF

d_call: NA
v_call: TRBV3-1/TRBV3-2
clone_size: NA
j_call: TRBJ1-1
cdr3_nt: TGTGCCAGCAGCCTTCGACAGGACACTGAAGCTTTCTTT
cdr3_aa: CASSLRQDTEAFF

d_call: NA
v_call: TRBV5-6
clone_size: NA
j_call: TRBJ2-2
cdr3_nt: TGTGCCAGCAGCTTGGTCGGGGCGAACACCGGGGAGCTGTTTTTT
cdr3_aa: CASSLVGANTGELFF

d_call: TRBD1
v_call: TRBV11-2
clone_size: NA
j_call: TRBJ1-1
cdr3_nt: TGTGCCAGCAGCCGCGGACAGGGGAACACTGAAGCTTTCTTT
cdr3_aa: CASSRGQGNTEAFF

d_call: NA
v_call: TRBV7-8
clone_size: once
j_call: TRBJ2-2
cdr3_nt: TGTGCCAGCATCCTACTATACACCGGGGAGCTGTTTTTT
cdr3_aa: CASILLYTGELFF

d_call: NA
v_call: TRBV4-2
clone_size: NA
j_call: TRBJ2-3
cdr3_nt: TGTGCCAGCAGCCAGGGGACCGGGCGGGGTACGCAGTATTTT
cdr3_aa: CASSQGTGRGTQYF

d_call: NA
v_call: TRBV5-1
clone_size: NA
j_call: TRBJ2-3
cdr3_nt: TGCGCCAGCAGCTTGTGGTCACAGGGCCCCACAGATACGCAGTATTTT
cdr3_aa: CASSLWSQGPTDTQYF

d_call: NA
v_call: TRBV5-1
clone_size: once
j_call: TRBJ1-1
cdr3_nt: TGCGCCAGCAGCTTGGGGCGACAGCTGAACACTGAAGCTTTCTTT
cdr3_aa: CASSLGRQLNTEAFF

d_call: NA
v_call: TRBV3-1/TRBV3-2
clone_size: NA
j_call: TRBJ2-7
cdr3_nt: TGTGCCAGCAGCCAAACCGGAGGGAGGGGGGCCTACGAGCAGTACTTC
cdr3_aa: CASSQTGGRGAYEQYF

d_call: NA
v_call: TRBV5-1
clone_size: NA
j_call: TRBJ1-5
cdr3_nt: TGCGCCAGCAGCTTGGGGGAGAGGGAACCCCAGCATTTT
cdr3_aa: CASSLGEREPQHF

d_call: TRBD1
v_call: TRBV29-1
clone_size: NA
j_call: TRBJ2-1
cdr3_nt: TGCAGCGTAGTCCAGGACAGGGGTAATGAGCAGTTCTTC
cdr3_aa: CSVVQDRGNEQFF

d_call: NA
v_call: TRBV29-1
clone_size: NA
j_call: TRBJ1-2
cdr3_nt: TGCAGCGTTGCCGGGAACTATGGCTACACCTTC
cdr3_aa: CSVAGNYGYTF

d_call: NA
v_call: TRBV28
clone_size: NA
j_call: TRBJ1-6
cdr3_nt: TGTGCCAGCACCATCTCCACATGGAATTCACCCCTCCACTTT
cdr3_aa: CASTISTWNSPLHF

d_call: NA
v_call: TRBV19
clone_size: NA
j_call: TRBJ1-6
cdr3_nt: TGTGCCAGTAGTATAGGAGGAGTCGGATCCTATAATTCACCCCTCCACTTT
cdr3_aa: CASSIGGVGSYNSPLHF

d_call: TRBD1
v_call: TRBV28
clone_size: NA
j_call: TRBJ1-3
cdr3_nt: TGTGCCAGCAGTCCCCCGGGACAGGGCTCTGGAAACACCATATATTTT
cdr3_aa: CASSPPGQGSGNTIYF

d_call: NA
v_call: TRBV4-3
clone_size: NA
j_call: TRBJ1-3
cdr3_nt: TGCGCCAGCAGCCATGCCGGGTCTGGAAACACCATATATTTT
cdr3_aa: CASSHAGSGNTIYF

d_call: NA
v_call: TRBV7-2
clone_size: NA
j_call: TRBJ2-3
cdr3_nt: TGTGCCAGCAGCTTAGCGGTTGGACTGGGCACAGATACGCAGTATTTT
cdr3_aa: CASSLAVGLGTDTQYF

d_call: NA
v_call: TRBV18
clone_size: NA
j_call: TRBJ1-1
cdr3_nt: TGTGCCAGCTCACCGATAGAGAACACTGAAGCTTTCTTT
cdr3_aa: CASSPIENTEAFF

d_call: NA
v_call: TRBV19
clone_size: NA
j_call: TRBJ1-4
cdr3_nt: TGTGCCAGTAGTCCGGAGAGGGAGAGGGAACTGTTTTTT
cdr3_aa: CASSPERERELFF

d_call: TRBD2
v_call: TRBV9
clone_size: NA
j_call: TRBJ2-1
cdr3_nt: TGTGCCAGCAGCGTAAGTCTAGCGGGGGCAGGGGAGCAGTTCTTC
cdr3_aa: CASSVSLAGAGEQFF

d_call: NA
v_call: TRBV21-1
clone_size: once
j_call: TRBJ2-1
cdr3_nt: TGTGCCAGCAGCAAAGGCCGTGCTAGCGGAGAGGGTAATGAGCAGTTCTTC
cdr3_aa: CASSKGRASGEGNEQFF

d_call: TRBD1
v_call: TRBV7-2
clone_size: NA
j_call: TRBJ1-2
cdr3_nt: TGTGCCAGCAGCCGGGGACAGGGAGCCGGTTTAGGGGGCTACACCTTC
cdr3_aa: CASSRGQGAGLGGYTF

d_call: NA
v_call: TRBV6-1
clone_size: NA
j_call: TRBJ1-6
cdr3_nt: TGTGCCAGCAGTGAAAAGGGGTCCTATAATTCACCCCTCCACTTT
cdr3_aa: CASSEKGSYNSPLHF

d_call: TRBD1
v_call: TRBV6-2/TRBV6-3
clone_size: NA
j_call: TRBJ1-3
cdr3_nt: TGTGCCAGCAGTTTGGACAGGAGAAACACCATATATTTT
cdr3_aa: CASSLDRRNTIYF

d_call: TRBD1
v_call: TRBV6-5
clone_size: NA
j_call: TRBJ1-4
cdr3_nt: TGTGCCAGTTGCTCAGGGGGCCTGGGTGAAAAACTGTTTTTT
cdr3_aa: CASCSGGLGEKLFF

d_call: TRBD1
v_call: TRBV28
clone_size: NA
j_call: TRBJ1-2
cdr3_nt: TGTGCCAGCAGTTTATATTCGCCGGGACAGCTGGGCTATGGCTACACCTTC
cdr3_aa: CASSLYSPGQLGYGYTF

d_call: TRBD1
v_call: TRBV9
clone_size: few
j_call: TRBJ1-1
cdr3_nt: TGTGCCAGCAGCTCGGGACAGTGGGACACTGAAGCTTTCTTT
cdr3_aa: CASSSGQWDTEAFF

d_call: TRBD1
v_call: TRBV6-5
clone_size: NA
j_call: TRBJ2-2
cdr3_nt: TGTGCCAGCAGACCTGGGACAGGGCGGACCGGGGAGCTGTTTTTT
cdr3_aa: CASRPGTGRTGELFF

d_call: NA
v_call: TRBV15
clone_size: NA
j_call: TRBJ1-2
cdr3_nt: TGTGCCACCAGCAGACCTAATAAAGGGGTCCGGCCTGGCTACACCTTC
cdr3_aa: CATSRPNKGVRPGYTF

d_call: NA
v_call: TRBV19
clone_size: NA
j_call: TRBJ1-3
cdr3_nt: TGTGCCAGTAGTATGGTCTACTCTGGAAACACCATATATTTT
cdr3_aa: CASSMVYSGNTIYF

d_call: TRBD2
v_call: TRBV7-3
clone_size: once
j_call: TRBJ2-1
cdr3_nt: TGTGCCAGCAGCCTATCCGGGACTAGCGGGGAGCAAGGGCAGTTCTTC
cdr3_aa: CASSLSGTSGEQGQFF

d_call: NA
v_call: TRBV3-1/TRBV3-2
clone_size: NA
j_call: TRBJ2-5
cdr3_nt: TGTGCCAGCAGCCGAGGCGGCTGGGGCGGAGAGACCCAGTACTTC
cdr3_aa: CASSRGGWGGETQYF

d_call: NA
v_call: TRBV9
clone_size: NA
j_call: TRBJ1-1
cdr3_nt: TGTGCCAGCAGCCCGAGGGCCTGGGACTTGAACACTGAAGCTTTCTTT
cdr3_aa: CASSPRAWDLNTEAFF

d_call: NA
v_call: TRBV13
clone_size: NA
j_call: TRBJ1-2
cdr3_nt: TGTGCCAGCAGTTTGGGGACTTCACCGCGAGATGGCTACACCTTC
cdr3_aa: CASSLGTSPRDGYTF

d_call: TRBD1
v_call: TRBV6-2/TRBV6-3
clone_size: NA
j_call: TRBJ1-1
cdr3_nt: TGTGCCAGCAGTTACCGACAGGGGATAACGAACACTGAAGCTTTCTTT
cdr3_aa: CASSYRQGITNTEAFF

d_call: TRBD2
v_call: TRBV5-1
clone_size: NA
j_call: TRBJ2-2
cdr3_nt: TGCGCCAGCAGCTTGGGAACGGGAGGGCGGTACACCGGGGAGCTGTTTTTT
cdr3_aa: CASSLGTGGRYTGELFF

d_call: NA
v_call: TRBV6-5
clone_size: NA
j_call: TRBJ2-7
cdr3_nt: TGTGCCAGCGTCAGACAGAACTCCTACGAGCAGTACTTC
cdr3_aa: CASVRQNSYEQYF

d_call: NA
v_call: TRBV6-5
clone_size: NA
j_call: TRBJ1-5
cdr3_nt: TGTGCCAGCAGTTACCGTCACAGTAGCAATCAGCCCCAGCATTTT
cdr3_aa: CASSYRHSSNQPQHF

d_call: NA
v_call: TRBV19
clone_size: NA
j_call: TRBJ2-3
cdr3_nt: TGTGCCAGTTCACAGGGCATGGGGACAGATACGCAGTATTTT
cdr3_aa: CASSQGMGTDTQYF

d_call: NA
v_call: TRBV6-5
clone_size: NA
j_call: TRBJ1-2
cdr3_nt: TGTGCCAGCAGGGGGAACAGGGTGGGCTATGGCTACACCTTC
cdr3_aa: CASRGNRVGYGYTF

d_call: NA
v_call: TRBV3-1/TRBV3-2
clone_size: NA
j_call: TRBJ1-5
cdr3_nt: TGTGCCAGCAGCGCCGGACAGAGCAATCAGCCCCAGCATTTT
cdr3_aa: CASSAGQSNQPQHF

d_call: NA
v_call: TRBV6-6
clone_size: NA
j_call: TRBJ1-2
cdr3_nt: TGTGCCAGCAGGAGGGGGGAGGGCGGCTACACCTTC
cdr3_aa: CASRRGEGGYTF

d_call: TRBD2
v_call: TRBV5-6
clone_size: NA
j_call: TRBJ2-2
cdr3_nt: TGTGCCAGCAGGACTAGCTTCGCGAACACCGGGGAGCTGTTTTTT
cdr3_aa: CASRTSFANTGELFF

d_call: NA
v_call: TRBV27
clone_size: once
j_call: TRBJ2-4
cdr3_nt: TGTGCCAGCAGTTTTCTGTCCAATGAGGGCAAAAACATTCAGTACTTC
cdr3_aa: CASSFLSNEGKNIQYF

d_call: NA
v_call: TRBV2
clone_size: NA
j_call: TRBJ1-6
cdr3_nt: TGTGCCAGCAGTGAGAGGTCTCCCCTGTTGGATAATTCACCCCTCCACTTT
cdr3_aa: CASSERSPLLDNSPLHF

d_call: NA
v_call: TRBV5-1
clone_size: NA
j_call: TRBJ1-1
cdr3_nt: TGCGCCAGCAGCCGGGGGTGGCCGGCCAGAGCCGCGGCTGAAGCTTTCTTT
cdr3_aa: CASSRGWPARAAAEAFF

d_call: TRBD1
v_call: TRBV5-6
clone_size: NA
j_call: TRBJ2-5
cdr3_nt: TGTGCCAGCAGCTTACAGGGGCAAGAGACCCAGTACTTC
cdr3_aa: CASSLQGQETQYF

d_call: NA
v_call: TRBV5-1
clone_size: NA
j_call: TRBJ2-3
cdr3_nt: TGCGCCAGCAGCTTTAGAGATACGCAGTATTTT
cdr3_aa: CASSFRDTQYF

d_call: NA
v_call: TRBV20-1
clone_size: NA
j_call: TRBJ1-2
cdr3_nt: TGCAGTGCTAGTGGGGGGGTCTATGGCTACACCTTC
cdr3_aa: CSASGGVYGYTF

d_call: NA
v_call: TRBV11-2
clone_size: NA
j_call: TRBJ1-5
cdr3_nt: TGTGCCAGCAGCTTAGAGGGGGGAAGACAGCCCCAGCATTTT
cdr3_aa: CASSLEGGRQPQHF

d_call: TRBD2
v_call: TRBV13
clone_size: NA
j_call: TRBJ2-1
cdr3_nt: TGTGCCAGCAGCTTAGAACGGGAGGGCCTGTACAATGAGCAGTTCTTC
cdr3_aa: CASSLEREGLYNEQFF

d_call: NA
v_call: TRBV6-5
clone_size: NA
j_call: TRBJ1-5
cdr3_nt: TGTGCCAGCAGACTAACAAAATCCATCCATCAGCCCCAGCATTTT
cdr3_aa: CASRLTKSIHQPQHF

d_call: NA
v_call: TRBV5-1
clone_size: NA
j_call: TRBJ1-6
cdr3_nt: TGCGCCAGCAGCTTGGAGGGGAACTCCTATAATTCACCCCTCCACTTT
cdr3_aa: CASSLEGNSYNSPLHF

d_call: NA
v_call: TRBV28
clone_size: NA
j_call: TRBJ2-2
cdr3_nt: TGTGCCACCCAACAGGGATACACCGGGGAGCTGTTTTTT
cdr3_aa: CATQQGYTGELFF

d_call: TRBD1
v_call: TRBV3-1/TRBV3-2
clone_size: NA
j_call: TRBJ1-2
cdr3_nt: TGTGCCAGCAGCCCCCGGACAGGGGGGGACTATGGCTACACCTTC
cdr3_aa: CASSPRTGGDYGYTF